The following is a T cell receptor beta chain sequence with its context. Its antigen is unknown. The CDR3 has 13 residues. The germline V gene encodes CDR1 MNHEY and CDR2 SMNVEV (reference sequence). The data were taken from a study of T cell clones after liver transplantation. Across the study: TCRbeta sequencing after a pre-transplant mixed lymphocyte reaction identified graft-donor-reactive clones, later tracked in post-transplant blood. Three of eight recipients were HCV-positive; others had non-autoimmune, non-viral indications. Study results and caveats: Post-transplant, graft-donor-reactive CD4 TCRbeta sequences in blood dropped significantly in most of the 8 subjects.

The protocol was immunoSEQ multiplex PCR, while the TCRdb copy is restricted to in-frame clones and leaves out a portion. The sample has roughly 20,000 clones, about 94% seen once; the top ten hold just under 25%. Sorting of unstimulated PBMCs yielded separate CD3+CD4+ and CD3+CD8+ fractions. The chain couples TRBV27 to TRBJ2-5; possibly TRBD1 or TRBD2 for D (5 bases each). The J call is uncertain, as TRBJ2-7 better fits the DNA end. The TCR originated in a human patient who received a liver transplant. Among the T cells, some may be from the graft donor. The sequenced sample was CD8+ T cells from blood, obtained about 26 months after liver transplant. CDR3 in DNA: TGTGCCAGCAGTTTAGGGACCTCCTACGAGCAGTACTTC. This translates into CASSLGTSYEQYF.